This T cell receptor beta chain was sequenced during a study of CD8+CD57+ T cells in acquired aplastic anemia. Overall study context: The sorted CD4+ and CD8+ cells yielded an average around 3 ug of DNA.

The V end was cut by 1 base, the J end by 4 bases, with 14 bases between. Germline values: CDR1 SQVTM, CDR2 ANQGSEA. The CDR3 length is 14 residues. It was patients with CD8+CD57+ cell expansion by flow cytometry who were chosen for sequencing. The cohort consisted entirely of patients having severe acquired aplastic anemia. All patients were therapy-naive when blood was sampled. This clonotype occurred a few times. Genomic DNA provided the template from which TCR beta VDJ and CDR3 profiles were obtained. TCRdb recomputed calls from the reads with MiXCR, one row per CDR3 protein. In the table there are approximately 80,000 distinct CDR3 sequences, roughly three quarters of which are singletons.

This sequence originates from a human donor with aplastic anemia. This chain connects TRBV29-1 to TRBJ2-7; D uncertain. Sequencing was carried out using sorted CD4+, CD8+, or CD8+CD57+ T cells (not recorded which) from PBMCs. The CDR3 coding sequence is TGCAGCGTTGAAGTGGGCGATTTGGGGTACGAGCAGTACTTC. This sequence encodes CSVEVGDLGYEQYF.